This TCR beta chain originates from a study of blood T cells in healthy people across ages. Findings of the study overall: When one million T cells were used, diversity estimates were thought to be underestimates.

The CDR3 length is 14 residues. Germline V gene sequence: CDR1 GTSNPN, CDR2 SVGIG (reference sequence). V trimming: 3 bases; J trimming: 8 bases; junction bases outside the gene matches: 9. This clonotype was observed many times. Its antigen is unidentified. PCR was performed a second time for 7 to 11 cycles using a sample-barcoded 5' primer and a J-beta primer mix. TCRdb used MiXCR to reprocess the 5' RACE reads, holding one entry per CDR3 protein. The sample has fewer than 900,000 distinct CDR3 sequences; around 36% are singletons. V is TRBV30 and J is TRBJ2-1, with 8 bases aligning to TRBD1. The receptor was derived from a man between 18 and 29 years old in good health. Source material: blood. Here the CDR3 reads CAWRVSRQGHEQFF. The CDR3 coding sequence is TGTGCCTGGAGGGTTAGTAGACAGGGGCATGAGCAGTTCTTC.